This T cell receptor (beta chain) was sequenced during a study of Ad26.COV2.S vaccination and SARS-CoV-2 variants. Across the study: Within the COV1001 Ad26.COV2.S trial arm, the donor was enrolled. General observations from the study: Breadth, reportedly substantial, characterized the spike-specific CD8+ and CD4+ T cell responses after vaccination.

Sequencing was performed with immunoSEQ multiplex PCR; in TCRdb, only in-frame clones are kept and a portion is missing. The sample consists of a few hundred thousand clones, roughly 90% of them appearing once. With respect to this clone: The antigen is not known.

Germline loops: CDR1 LNHDA, CDR2 SQIVND (reference sequence). This CDR3 region has 15 residues. The V gene lost 4 bases and the J gene lost 2 bases, with 12 bases spanning the gap. Regarding treatment: 19 received Ad26.COV2.S at low or high dose, single or two shots; five or six received placebo; per-sample allocation not given. Vaccine and placebo recipients were sampled on day 63 after the first injection. An adult of 18-55 years in Boston served as donor. The sequenced sample was peripheral blood, obtained in a trial of Ad26.COV2.S vaccine versus placebo. The clonotype was recovered from a person aged 18-65 years who received the Ad26.COV2.S COVID-19 vaccine or a placebo. The chain couples TRBV19 to TRBJ1-3; D remains ambiguous. The CDR3 loop reads CASSNSLNTGNTIYF. In DNA, the CDR3 is TGTGCCAGTAGTAACAGCCTAAATACTGGAAACACCATATATTTT.